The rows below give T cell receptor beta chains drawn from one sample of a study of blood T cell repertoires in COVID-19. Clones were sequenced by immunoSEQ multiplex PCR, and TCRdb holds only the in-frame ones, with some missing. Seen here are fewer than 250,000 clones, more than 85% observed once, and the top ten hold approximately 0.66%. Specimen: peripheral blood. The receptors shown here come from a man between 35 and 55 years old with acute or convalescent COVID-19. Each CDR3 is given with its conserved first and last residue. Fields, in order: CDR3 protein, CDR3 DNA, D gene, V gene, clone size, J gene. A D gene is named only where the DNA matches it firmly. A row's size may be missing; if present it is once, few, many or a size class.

CDR3: CASSRPFRTSNEQFF; DNA: TGTGCCAGCAGTCGACCGTTTCGGACTAGCAATGAGCAGTTCTTC; D: TRBD2; V: TRBV28; size: NA; J: TRBJ2-1
CDR3: CASSSGLAGSTDTQYF; DNA: TGTGCCAGCAGCTCGGGACTAGCGGGATCTACAGATACGCAGTATTTT; D: TRBD2; V: TRBV7-3; size: once; J: TRBJ2-3
CDR3: CSALPDLSYGYTF; DNA: TGCAGCGCCCTCCCCGACTTGTCCTATGGCTACACCTTC; D: NA; V: TRBV29-1; size: NA; J: TRBJ1-2
CDR3: CASSPLDLVAGELFF; DNA: TGTGCCAGCTCACCACTCGATCTAGTGGCCGGGGAGCTGTTTTTT; D: NA; V: TRBV18; size: NA; J: TRBJ2-2
CDR3: CAISGGASDTQYF; DNA: TGTGCCATTAGCGGGGGGGCGTCAGATACGCAGTATTTT; D: TRBD2; V: TRBV24-1; size: NA; J: TRBJ2-3
CDR3: CASSYLGPPDWGYTF; DNA: TGTGCCAGCAGTTACCTTGGTCCCCCGGACTGGGGCTACACCTTC; D: NA; V: TRBV6-5; size: NA; J: TRBJ1-2
CDR3: CASSPRSREGMFF; DNA: TGTGCCAGCAGCCCGAGATCCCGGGAGGGAATGTTTTTT; D: NA; V: TRBV7-8; size: NA; J: TRBJ1-4
CDR3: CASSHDEQGRNTEAFF; DNA: TGTGCCAGCAGCCATGATGAACAGGGAAGAAACACTGAAGCTTTCTTT; D: NA; V: TRBV3-1/TRBV3-2; size: NA; J: TRBJ1-1
CDR3: CASSVAFISYEQYF; DNA: TGCGCCAGCAGTGTTGCGTTTATCTCCTACGAGCAGTACTTC; D: NA; V: TRBV10-2; size: NA; J: TRBJ2-7
CDR3: CASRQGGDSNQPQHF; DNA: TGTGCCAGCAGACAGGGTGGGGATAGCAATCAGCCCCAGCATTTT; D: NA; V: TRBV28; size: NA; J: TRBJ1-5
CDR3: CASSRWPENRASYNSPLHF; DNA: TGTGCCAGCAGCCGATGGCCCGAAAACAGGGCCTCCTATAATTCACCCCTCCACTTT; D: NA; V: TRBV6-6; size: NA; J: TRBJ1-6
CDR3: CASSPPGFTEAFF; DNA: TGCGCCAGCAGCCCTCCAGGCTTCACTGAAGCTTTCTTT; D: NA; V: TRBV5-1; size: NA; J: TRBJ1-1
CDR3: CASSPGQGTEAFF; DNA: TGCGCCAGCAGCCCGGGACAGGGGACGGAAGCTTTCTTT; D: TRBD1; V: TRBV4-1; size: few; J: TRBJ1-1
CDR3: CASSQQRGTAQNIQYF; DNA: TGTGCCAGCAGCCAACAAAGGGGGACCGCTCAAAACATTCAGTACTTC; D: NA; V: TRBV7-2; size: NA; J: TRBJ2-4
CDR3: CASSLSGPLSTGELFF; DNA: TGTGCCAGCAGCTTATCTGGCCCGTTGTCAACCGGGGAGCTGTTTTTT; D: NA; V: TRBV7-8; size: NA; J: TRBJ2-2
CDR3: CATGGPENSNQPQHF; DNA: TGTGCCACGGGGGGGCCTGAAAATAGCAATCAGCCCCAGCATTTT; D: NA; V: TRBV5-3; size: once; J: TRBJ1-5
CDR3: CASSYSDRSSYNSPLHF; DNA: TGTGCCAGCAGTTACTCAGACAGGAGCTCCTATAATTCACCCCTCCACTTT; D: NA; V: TRBV6-8; size: NA; J: TRBJ1-6
CDR3: CASSARVDNSPLHF; DNA: TGTGCCAGCAGCGCGAGGGTTGATAATTCACCCCTCCACTTT; D: NA; V: TRBV6-5; size: NA; J: TRBJ1-6
CDR3: CASSPPGGHEQYF; DNA: TGTGCCAGCAGCCCCCCAGGGGGACACGAGCAGTACTTC; D: TRBD1; V: TRBV9; size: NA; J: TRBJ2-7
CDR3: CASSSHPPRRRVQETQYF; DNA: TGTGCCAGCAGCTCACATCCCCCTCGGAGGAGGGTTCAAGAGACCCAGTACTTC; D: NA; V: TRBV7-9; size: few; J: TRBJ2-5
CDR3: CASSFRERYEQYF; DNA: TGTGCCAGCAGTTTTCGGGAACGCTACGAGCAGTACTTC; D: NA; V: TRBV12-3/TRBV12-4; size: NA; J: TRBJ2-7
CDR3: CASSDSSLAGYNEQFF; DNA: TGTGCCAGCAGTGACTCGTCACTAGCGGGCTACAATGAGCAGTTCTTC; D: TRBD2; V: TRBV6-4; size: NA; J: TRBJ2-1
CDR3: CASSSDRVGDTQYF; DNA: TGTGCCAGCAGTTCGGACAGGGTTGGAGATACGCAGTATTTT; D: TRBD1; V: TRBV7-3; size: NA; J: TRBJ2-3
CDR3: CASSLGLANEQFF; DNA: TGTGCCAGCAGCTTAGGTCTAGCAAATGAGCAGTTCTTC; D: NA; V: TRBV7-8; size: NA; J: TRBJ2-1
CDR3: CASSPTREKLFF; DNA: TGTGCCAGCAGTCCTACCCGGGAAAAACTGTTTTTT; D: NA; V: TRBV28; size: NA; J: TRBJ1-4
CDR3: CASSYWREGGNEQFF; DNA: TGTGCCAGCAGTTACTGGCGGGAGGGTGGTAATGAGCAGTTCTTC; D: TRBD2; V: TRBV6-5; size: once; J: TRBJ2-1
CDR3: CASSRLGLAGGQETQYF; DNA: TGTGCCAGCAGCCGACTAGGACTAGCGGGGGGGCAGGAGACCCAGTACTTC; D: TRBD2; V: TRBV3-1/TRBV3-2; size: NA; J: TRBJ2-5
CDR3: CASSQAVVAGGTDTQYF; DNA: TGTGCCAGCAGCCAAGCGGTGGTAGCGGGAGGTACAGATACGCAGTATTTT; D: TRBD2; V: TRBV4-2; size: NA; J: TRBJ2-3
CDR3: CASSPWDRGETQYF; DNA: TGCGCCAGCAGCCCGTGGGACAGAGGGGAGACCCAGTACTTC; D: TRBD1; V: TRBV5-1; size: NA; J: TRBJ2-5
CDR3: CASSQLHPGGANEKLFF; DNA: TGTGCCAGCAGCCAACTCCACCCAGGAGGGGCGAATGAAAAACTGTTTTTT; D: NA; V: TRBV7-8; size: NA; J: TRBJ1-4
CDR3: CASSQGARNEQFF; DNA: TGTGCCAGCAGCCAGGGAGCTAGGAATGAGCAGTTCTTC; D: NA; V: TRBV3-1/TRBV3-2; size: NA; J: TRBJ2-1
CDR3: CASSISSWDTQYF; DNA: TGTGCCAGTAGTATATCTAGCTGGGATACGCAGTATTTT; D: NA; V: TRBV19; size: NA; J: TRBJ2-3
CDR3: CASSLDGQYNEQFF; DNA: TGTGCCAGCAGCTTAGATGGCCAATACAATGAGCAGTTCTTC; D: NA; V: TRBV7-6; size: NA; J: TRBJ2-1
CDR3: CASSLGDRGLRTEAFF; DNA: TGTGCCAGCAGTTTAGGGGACAGGGGGCTTCGGACTGAAGCTTTCTTT; D: TRBD1; V: TRBV27; size: once; J: TRBJ1-1
CDR3: CASSLGGRRETQYF; DNA: TGTGCCAGCAGCTTGGGGGGGCGGCGAGAGACCCAGTACTTC; D: NA; V: TRBV5-4; size: NA; J: TRBJ2-5
CDR3: CASSLQGAQPQHF; DNA: TGTGCCAGCAGCCTACAGGGGGCTCAGCCCCAGCATTTT; D: TRBD1; V: TRBV12-3/TRBV12-4; size: NA; J: TRBJ1-5
CDR3: CASSPDLGTSGSNEQFF; DNA: TGTGCCAGCTCACCCGATCTCGGGACTAGCGGGAGTAATGAGCAGTTCTTC; D: TRBD2; V: TRBV18; size: once; J: TRBJ2-1
CDR3: CASSEAGRTDTQYF; DNA: TGTGCCAGTTCAGAGGCAGGGCGGACAGATACGCAGTATTTT; D: NA; V: TRBV18; size: NA; J: TRBJ2-3
CDR3: CASSRLGSSYEQYF; DNA: TGCGCCAGCAGCCGGCTGGGGAGCTCCTACGAGCAGTACTTC; D: NA; V: TRBV5-1; size: NA; J: TRBJ2-7
CDR3: CASSPWASDSYEQYF; DNA: TGTGCCAGCAGCCCCTGGGCTAGCGACTCCTACGAGCAGTACTTC; D: NA; V: TRBV7-2; size: NA; J: TRBJ2-7
CDR3: CASSELTVSNQPQHF; DNA: TGTGCCAGCAGTGAATTGACAGTGAGCAATCAGCCCCAGCATTTT; D: NA; V: TRBV6-1; size: once; J: TRBJ1-5
CDR3: CASSMAWGEKLFF; DNA: TGTGCCAGTAGTATGGCGTGGGGCGAAAAACTGTTTTTT; D: NA; V: TRBV19; size: NA; J: TRBJ1-4
CDR3: CASSLTRSPYEQYF; DNA: TGTGCCAGCAGCCTTACCCGGTCCCCCTACGAGCAGTACTTC; D: NA; V: TRBV7-9; size: NA; J: TRBJ2-7
CDR3: CASSLGHGRGNF; DNA: TGTGCCAGCAGTTTGGGGCACGGTAGGGGAAACTTC; D: NA; V: TRBV12-3/TRBV12-4; size: NA; J: TRBJ2-7
CDR3: CSASVMGLANYGYTF; DNA: TGCAGTGCTAGTGTAATGGGATTAGCGAACTATGGCTACACCTTC; D: NA; V: TRBV20-1; size: once; J: TRBJ1-2
CDR3: CASSSTGVPGYTF; DNA: TGTGCCAGCAGTTCGACAGGGGTCCCTGGCTACACCTTC; D: TRBD1; V: TRBV6-4; size: NA; J: TRBJ1-2